This TCR beta chain was sequenced for a study of T cells in Graves' hyperthyroidism and ophthalmopathy. The CDR3 is made up of 13 amino acids. Per the germline V gene, CDR1 is SQVTM and CDR2 is ANQGSEA. V was shortened by 3 bases and J by 3 bases, with 11 bases between the two germline ends. The source material, RNA transcripts, was used to amplify TCR beta CDR3 regions. The study used the HTBI primer set for a first-round RT-PCR of the TCR CDR3. TCRdb analysed the multiplex PCR reads with MiXCR anew, one entry per CDR3 protein. Of 250,000 to 300,000 distinct CDR3 sequences detected, approximately 16% appear once; the ten largest clones hold 30% to 35%. This clonotype came up many times.

The sample consisted of blood. The V call is TRBV29-1, the J call TRBJ1-2, with a tentative D call TRBD1 (5 bases). The origin of this receptor is a woman in her fifties or sixties with Graves' hyperthyroidism that later progressed to Graves' ophthalmopathy. In nucleotides, the CDR3 is TGCAGCGTTGAGGTCCAGGGACACTATGGCTACACCTTC. Translating gives CSVEVQGHYGYTF.